The 28 T cell receptor beta chains below come from one sample, sequenced in a study of technical replicates of blood from a few donors. The table came from immunoSEQ multiplex PCR; TCRdb's copy has only in-frame clones and leaves some out. The repertoire holds about 70,000 clones, with roughly 96% as singletons. The specimen was T cells isolated from PBMCs. All receptors derive from a human donor in good health.

This chain joins TRBV6-6 and TRBJ2-2; TRBD2 is a possible D gene (5 bases). The CDR3 sequence is 14 residues long. Germline V gene lookup returns CDR1 MNHNY and CDR2 SVGAGI (reference sequence). Trimming removed 3 bases from V and 1 base from J, with 6 bases in between. CDR3 amino acids: CASSYGGNTGELFF. CDR3 DNA sequence: TGTGCCAGCAGTTATGGAGGGAACACCGGGGAGCTGTTTTTT.

V gene TRBV2 combines with J gene TRBJ2-5; possibly TRBD1 for D (5 bases). The CDR3 contains 14 residues. V was cut by 3 bases and J by 0 bases, with 8 bases left in between. Germline V gives CDR1 SNHLY, CDR2 FYNNEI. CDR3 bases: TGTGCCAGCAGTGAGGGGCACAACCAAGAGACCCAGTACTTC. It codes for CASSEGHNQETQYF.

The chain links TRBV5-1 to TRBJ2-5; maybe TRBD1 (6 bases). In germline, CDR1 is SGHRS, CDR2 YFSETQ. Trimming took 1 base from V and 1 from J, leaving 8 bases between them. This CDR3 is 14 amino acids long. The CDR3 sequence: CASSLTGLQETQYF. The CDR3 nucleotides read TGCGCCAGCAGCTTGACAGGGCTCCAAGAGACCCAGTACTTC.

CDR3 coding DNA: TGTGCCAGTAGCCCGGGGGGGCCTGATCCCGAGCAGTACTTC. Translating gives CASSPGGPDPEQYF. The V and J genes are TRBV19 and TRBJ2-7, with 8 bases lining up with TRBD2. This CDR3 contains 14 residues. Germline V gene data show CDR1 as LNHDA and CDR2 as SQIVND (reference sequence). Losses at the gene ends were 6 bases for V and 6 bases for J; bases not matched to a gene: 10.

This clone has a single count. The chain combines TRBV6-4 with TRBJ1-5; D possibly corresponds to TRBD1 (6 bases). The CDR3 consists of 18 residues. Germline V gene data show CDR1 as MRHNA and CDR2 as SNTAGT. V lost 10 bases, J lost 0 bases, and 25 bases lay in between. The CDR3 DNA reads as TGTGCCACCCAACTACAACAGGGCTCGGGTTATAGCAATCAGCCCCAGCATTTT. Residues: CATQLQQGSGYSNQPQHF.

The gene calls are TRBV19 and TRBJ2-7, with no clear D. The V end was cut by 5 bases, the J end by 3 bases, with 14 bases between. The CDR3 has 14 amino acids. Germline lookup yields CDR1 LNHDA and CDR2 SQIVND (reference sequence). The CDR3 sequence: CASSPAPTHYEQYF. The CDR3 region has the DNA TGTGCCAGTAGTCCCGCGCCGACTCACTACGAGCAGTACTTC.

The chain uses TRBV7-2 and TRBJ2-7; 9 nucleotides align to TRBD1. Per the germline V gene, CDR1 is SGHTA and CDR2 is FQGNSA. With V trimmed by 5 bases and J by 4 bases, 12 bases remained unmatched. The CDR3 is 16 residues long. CDR3 protein: CASSERTGGYRYEQYF. In nucleotides, the CDR3 is TGTGCCAGCAGCGAGAGAACAGGGGGCTATAGGTACGAGCAGTACTTC.

The genes are TRBV10-2 and TRBJ1-5, with a possible D match to TRBD1 (6 bases). The germline V gene has CDR1 WSHSY and CDR2 SAAADI. The CDR3 loop spans 13 amino acids. Trimming removed 9 bases at V and 0 bases at J, with 9 bases between. CDR3 bases: TGCGCCAGTACAGGGACTAGCAATCAGCCCCAGCATTTT. This gives the protein CASTGTSNQPQHF.

The chain joins TRBV27 to TRBJ2-4, with D perhaps TRBD2 (5 bases). CDR1 and CDR2 from the germline V gene are MNHEY and SMNVEV (reference sequence). The CDR3 consists of 13 residues. V dropped 7 bases and J dropped 6 bases, with 13 bases sitting between them. As DNA, the CDR3 is TGTGCCAGCATAGACCGGGGTGGAAACATTCAGTACTTC. Protein product: CASIDRGGNIQYF.

The CDR3 sequence: CASSPEVGGNQPQHF. The CDR3 DNA is TGTGCCAGCAGTCCGGAGGTGGGGGGAAATCAGCCCCAGCATTTT. The rearrangement links TRBV27 to TRBJ1-5; tentative D call: TRBD1 (5 bases). Germline loops: CDR1 MNHEY, CDR2 SMNVEV (reference sequence). CDR3 length: 15 residues. V shed 5 bases and J shed 4 bases, with 15 bases lying between them.

V and J are TRBV6-1 and TRBJ2-7; possible D gene TRBD1, 6 bases. Trimming took off 6 bases at V and 0 bases at J, with 12 bases between the two ends. The CDR3 has 14 amino acids. Germline V gene data show CDR1 as MNHNS and CDR2 as SASEGT. Here the CDR3 reads CASSLRDNSYEQYF. CDR3 in DNA: TGTGCCAGCAGCCTCCGGGACAACTCCTACGAGCAGTACTTC.

V usage is TRBV5-1 and J usage is TRBJ1-3; the D gene is possibly TRBD1 (5 bases). Looked up from germline, CDR1 is SGHRS and CDR2 is YFSETQ. There are 17 residues in the CDR3. Trimming took off 0 bases at V and 4 bases at J, with 17 bases between the two ends. CDR3 coding DNA: TGCGCCAGCAGCTTGGTTCCAGGGAACTCGCCGGGAAACACCATATATTTT. Translated: CASSLVPGNSPGNTIYF.

This chain joins TRBV5-6 and TRBJ1-1, with D possibly matching TRBD1 (6 bases). Germline V gene lookup returns CDR1 SGHDT and CDR2 YYEEEE. The CDR3 sequence is 15 residues long. The germline V and J ends were trimmed by 6 bases and 3 bases, with 18 bases remaining between them. The DNA of the CDR3 is TGTGCCAGCATCGATTACGGGGGGCCTTACACTGAAGCTTTCTTT. This encodes CASIDYGGPYTEAFF. The entire variable domain, with the rest obtained from reference TRBV5-6 and TRBJ1-1, is as follows: DAGVTQSPTHLIKTRGQQVTLRCSPKSGHDTVSWYQQALGQGPQFIFQYYEEEERQRGNFPDRFSGHQFPNYSSELNVNALLLGDSALYLCASIDYGGPYTEAFFGQGTRLTVV.

V and J are TRBV19 and TRBJ1-4; tentative D call: TRBD1 (6 bases). V was clipped by 3 bases and J by 3 bases, with 14 bases between them. CDR1 and CDR2 (germline): LNHDA, SQIVND (reference sequence). The CDR3 loop spans 16 amino acids. CDR3 nucleotides: TGTGCCAGTAGTATTTGGACAGCGGGGGCTAATGAAAAACTGTTTTTT. Translated: CASSIWTAGANEKLFF.

CDR3: CASNRQGEGGTEAFF. CDR3 DNA sequence: TGTGCCAGCAACCGACAGGGAGAGGGGGGCACTGAAGCTTTCTTT. This chain links TRBV25-1 with TRBJ1-1; 7 bases agree with TRBD1. Germline CDR1 is MGHDK and CDR2 is SYGVNS. CDR3 size: 15 residues. V lost 7 bases and J lost 4; bases outside the gene matches: 12.

The V call is TRBV5-6, the J call TRBJ1-4; D uncertain. The germline V gene has CDR1 SGHDT and CDR2 YYEEEE. The V gene lost 2 bases and the J gene lost 8 bases, with 13 bases spanning the gap. The CDR3 has 14 amino acids. CDR3 in amino acids: CASSFAGLWEKLFF. The CDR3 DNA is TGTGCCAGCAGCTTCGCCGGTTTGTGGGAAAAACTGTTTTTT. The full variable domain, with the rest looked up from reference TRBV5-6 and TRBJ1-4, is DAGVTQSPTHLIKTRGQQVTLRCSPKSGHDTVSWYQQALGQGPQFIFQYYEEEERQRGNFPDRFSGHQFPNYSSELNVNALLLGDSALYLCASSFAGLWEKLFFGSGTQLSVL.

The V gene is TRBV5-5, the J gene TRBJ2-7, with TRBD2 identical over 7 bases. CDR3 length: 14 residues. The V segment lost 6 bases and the J segment 5 bases; nucleotides outside the gene matches: 11. Germline V gene lookup returns CDR1 SGHKS and CDR2 YYEKEE (reference sequence). The CDR3 loop is CASTPWGGSDEQYF. The DNA for the CDR3 is TGTGCCAGCACTCCCTGGGGGGGTTCGGACGAGCAGTACTTC. Full variable domain (missing parts from reference TRBV5-5 and TRBJ2-7): DAGVTQSPTHLIKTRGQQVTLRCSPISGHKSVSWYQQVLGQGPQFIFQYYEKEERGRGNFPDRFSARQFPNYSSELNVNALLLGDSALYLCASTPWGGSDEQYFGPGTRLTVT.

This chain joins TRBV11-2 and TRBJ1-2, with 8 bases fitting TRBD1. V lost 5 bases and J lost 3; bases outside the gene matches: 5. This CDR3 spans 14 amino acids. Germline V CDR1 and CDR2: SGHAT, FQNNGV. The CDR3 here is CASSHPTGDYGYTF. The CDR3 bases are TGTGCCAGCAGCCACCCGACAGGGGACTATGGCTACACCTTC.

The chain employs TRBV14 and TRBJ2-1; 14 nucleotides align to TRBD2. Germline values: CDR1 SGHDN, CDR2 FVKESK. V lost 2 bases to trimming and J lost 7 bases; unmatched junction nucleotides: 7. This CDR3 spans 17 amino acids. The CDR3 loop is CASSQRGLAGGSNEQFF. The CDR3 nucleotides are TGTGCCAGCAGCCAACGCGGACTAGCGGGAGGTTCAAATGAGCAGTTCTTC. The full variable domain, with the rest looked up from reference TRBV14 and TRBJ2-1, is EAGVTQFPSHSVIEKGQTVTLRCDPISGHDNLYWYRRVMGKEIKFLLHFVKESKQDESGMPNNRFLAERTGGTYSTLKVQPAELEDSGVYFCASSQRGLAGGSNEQFFGPGTRLTVL.

The genes are TRBV28 and TRBJ1-1; 8 bases agree with TRBD1. The trim removed 6 bases at V and 4 bases at J, leaving 10 bases unmatched. CDR1 is MDHEN, CDR2 SYDVKM, per germline. The CDR3 runs 15 residues. The CDR3 nucleotides are TGTGCCAGCAGCTATCCCCAGGGGGCGGCCACTGAAGCTTTCTTT. Amino acids: CASSYPQGAATEAFF.

This clone was picked up one time. Sequence at one end of the junction differs from germline and may be a read error. The genes are TRBV5-8 and TRBJ2-5, with 10 bases lining up with TRBD2. This CDR3 has 15 residues. Germline assignment: CDR1 SGHTS and CDR2 YDEGEE. The CDR3, as DNA: TGTGCCAGCACCTTGGGGCTAGCGGGAGTCGTGACCCAGTACTTC. This translates into CASTLGLAGVVTQYF.

The chain is built from TRBV30 and TRBJ1-1; 9 nucleotides align to TRBD1. CDR1 and CDR2 from the germline V gene are GTSNPN and SVGIG (reference sequence). After removal of 2 bases from V and 4 bases from J, the junction contained 11 bases not matched to a gene. There are 16 residues in the CDR3. Here the CDR3 DNA reads TGTGCCTGGAGTACACTTATAAAGGACAGGGGCACTGAAGCTTTCTTT. Encoded protein: CAWSTLIKDRGTEAFF.

The J gene is TRBJ1-5, the V gene TRBV28; TRBD1 aligns across 8 bases. Germline V gene sequence: CDR1 MDHEN, CDR2 SYDVKM. The CDR3 covers 14 residues. V dropped 3 bases and J dropped 3; count of bases not matched to a gene: 1. CDR3 coding DNA: TGTGCCAGCAGTTTGGGACAGGTCAATCAGCCCCAGCATTTT. The encoded protein is CASSLGQVNQPQHF.

This chain connects TRBV6-5 to TRBJ2-3, with 7 bases matching TRBD1. V dropped 6 bases and J dropped 3; count of bases not matched to a gene: 9. Germline CDR1 MNHEY, CDR2 SVGAGI. CDR3 size: 15 residues. This CDR3 reads CASSRLAGGTDTQYF. The DNA for the CDR3 is TGTGCCAGCAGCCGTTTGGCAGGGGGTACAGATACGCAGTATTTT.

CDR3 protein: CASSVQGFRTEAFF. The CDR3 nucleotides read TGTGCCAGCAGCGTCCAGGGGTTCAGGACTGAAGCTTTCTTT. The chain employs TRBV7-9 and TRBJ1-1; possible D gene TRBD1, 6 bases. V was trimmed by 5 bases and J by 5 bases, leaving 15 bases between them. This CDR3 comprises 14 residues. The V gene's germline CDR1 is SEHNR and CDR2 FQNEAQ (reference sequence).

In its sample, this clone was seen once. The CDR3 sequence is CANLGERDSNQPQHF. The DNA for the CDR3 is TGTGCCAACCTAGGAGAACGGGATAGCAATCAGCCCCAGCATTTT. The chain employs TRBV28 and TRBJ1-5, with D uncertain. This CDR3 spans 15 amino acids. The germline V and J ends were trimmed by 10 bases and 0 bases, with 16 bases remaining between them. CDR1 is MDHEN and CDR2 is SYDVKM in the germline V gene.

The V and J genes are TRBV2 and TRBJ1-2; TRBD1 might be the D (5 bases). The CDR3 length is 13 residues. CDR1 and CDR2 (germline): SNHLY, FYNNEI. Trimming took 4 bases from V and 2 from J, leaving 8 bases between them. The CDR3 here is CASSGQINYGYTF. DNA of the CDR3: TGTGCCAGCAGTGGACAGATCAACTATGGCTACACCTTC.

CDR3 in DNA: TGTGCCAGCAGCTTAGTACTAGCGGGGCCGAACACCGGGGAGCTGTTTTTT. Protein: CASSLVLAGPNTGELFF. The rearrangement links TRBV13 to TRBJ2-2; TRBD2 agrees at 10 bases. With V trimmed by 1 base and J by 0 bases, 2 bases remained unmatched. Germline CDR1 reads PRHDT; CDR2 reads FYEKMQ (reference sequence). The CDR3 contains 17 residues. Full variable domain (missing parts from reference TRBV13 and TRBJ2-2): AAGVIQSPRHLIKEKRETATLKCYPIPRHDTVYWYQQGPGQDPQFLISFYEKMQSDKGSIPDRFSAQQFSDYHSELNMSSLELGDSALYFCASSLVLAGPNTGELFFGEGSRLTVL.